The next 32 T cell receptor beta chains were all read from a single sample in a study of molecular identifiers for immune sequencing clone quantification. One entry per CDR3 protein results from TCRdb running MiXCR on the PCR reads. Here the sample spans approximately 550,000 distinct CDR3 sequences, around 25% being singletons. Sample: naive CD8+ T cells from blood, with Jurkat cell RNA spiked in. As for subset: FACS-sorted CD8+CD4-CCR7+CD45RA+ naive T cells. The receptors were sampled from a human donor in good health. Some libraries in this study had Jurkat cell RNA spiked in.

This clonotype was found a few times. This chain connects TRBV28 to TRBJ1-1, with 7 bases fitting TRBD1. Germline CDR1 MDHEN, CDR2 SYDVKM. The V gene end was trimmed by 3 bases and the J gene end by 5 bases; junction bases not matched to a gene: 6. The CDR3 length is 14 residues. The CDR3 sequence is CASSLQGVQTEAFF. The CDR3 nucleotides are TGTGCCAGCAGTTTGCAGGGGGTACAGACTGAAGCTTTCTTT.

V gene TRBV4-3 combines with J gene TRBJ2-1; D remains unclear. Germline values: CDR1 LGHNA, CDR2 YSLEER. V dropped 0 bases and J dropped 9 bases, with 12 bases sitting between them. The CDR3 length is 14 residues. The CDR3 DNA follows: TGCGCCAGCAGCCAAGAGAGGTTCCAAGGTGAGCAGTTCTTC. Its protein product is CASSQERFQGEQFF.

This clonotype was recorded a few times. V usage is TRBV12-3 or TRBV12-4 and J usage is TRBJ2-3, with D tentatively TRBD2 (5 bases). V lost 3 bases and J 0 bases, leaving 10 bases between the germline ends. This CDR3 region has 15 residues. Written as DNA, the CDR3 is TGTGCCAGCAGTTTGGGAGAGGCCAGCACAGATACGCAGTATTTT. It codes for CASSLGEASTDTQYF.

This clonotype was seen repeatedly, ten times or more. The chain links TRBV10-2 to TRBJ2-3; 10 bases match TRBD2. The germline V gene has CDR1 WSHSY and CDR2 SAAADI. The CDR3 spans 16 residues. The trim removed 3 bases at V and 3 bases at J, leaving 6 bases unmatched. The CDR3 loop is CASSDYTSGETDTQYF. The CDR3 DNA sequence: TGCGCCAGCAGTGACTACACTAGCGGGGAGACAGATACGCAGTATTTT.

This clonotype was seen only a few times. The CDR3 DNA sequence: TGTGCCTCAAGGCAGGGGGGGGCCGGGGAGCTGTTTTTT. Its protein product is CASRQGGAGELFF. The chain links TRBV30 to TRBJ2-2; tentatively, D is TRBD1 or TRBD2 (7 bases each). With 7 bases removed from V and 6 bases from J, the gap between germline ends came to 15 bases. The CDR3 is made up of 13 amino acids. The germline V gene encodes CDR1 GTSNPN and CDR2 SVGIG (reference sequence).

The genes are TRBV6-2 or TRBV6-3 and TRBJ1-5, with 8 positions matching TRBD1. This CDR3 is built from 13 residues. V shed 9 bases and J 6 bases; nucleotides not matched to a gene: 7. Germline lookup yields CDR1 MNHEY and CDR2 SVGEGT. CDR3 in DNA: TGTGCCAGTGGGGAGACAGGGGCTCAGCCCCAGCATTTT. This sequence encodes CASGETGAQPQHF.

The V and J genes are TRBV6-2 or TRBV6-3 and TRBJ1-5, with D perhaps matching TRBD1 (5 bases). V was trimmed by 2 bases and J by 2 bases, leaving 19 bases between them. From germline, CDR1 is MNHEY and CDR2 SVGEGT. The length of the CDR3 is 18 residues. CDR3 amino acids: CASSYDRMGVMGNQPQHF. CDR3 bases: TGTGCCAGCAGTTACGATCGAATGGGGGTAATGGGCAATCAGCCCCAGCATTTT.

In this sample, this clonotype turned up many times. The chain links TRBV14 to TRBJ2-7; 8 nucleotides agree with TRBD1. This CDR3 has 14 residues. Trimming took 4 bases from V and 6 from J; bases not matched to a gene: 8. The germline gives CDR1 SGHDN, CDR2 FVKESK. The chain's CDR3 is CASSLSGGATEQYF. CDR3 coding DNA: TGTGCCAGCAGCCTTTCAGGGGGCGCGACCGAGCAGTACTTC.

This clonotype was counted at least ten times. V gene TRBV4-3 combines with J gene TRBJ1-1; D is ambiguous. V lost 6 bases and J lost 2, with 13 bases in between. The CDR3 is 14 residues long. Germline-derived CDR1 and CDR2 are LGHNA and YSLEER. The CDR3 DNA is TGCGCCAGCAGGCTTTCGGAAGGAAACACTGAAGCTTTCTTT. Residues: CASRLSEGNTEAFF.

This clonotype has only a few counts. The CDR3 DNA follows: TGTGCCTGGAGTGGACTAGCGGGGGGGGTCAATGAGCAGTTCTTC. Residues: CAWSGLAGGVNEQFF. The chain recombines TRBV30 with TRBJ2-1; 14 nucleotides line up with TRBD2. The CDR3 contains 15 residues. CDR1 GTSNPN and CDR2 SVGIG come from the germline V gene (reference sequence). V was pared by 1 base and J by 6 bases, with 2 bases of the junction left unmatched.

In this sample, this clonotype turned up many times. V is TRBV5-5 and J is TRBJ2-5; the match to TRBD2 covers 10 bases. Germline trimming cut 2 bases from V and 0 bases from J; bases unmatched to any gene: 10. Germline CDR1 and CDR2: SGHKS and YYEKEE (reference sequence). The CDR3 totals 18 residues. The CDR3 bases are TGTGCCAGCAGCTTTGGGGCAGGACTAGCGGCGTACCAAGAGACCCAGTACTTC. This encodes CASSFGAGLAAYQETQYF.

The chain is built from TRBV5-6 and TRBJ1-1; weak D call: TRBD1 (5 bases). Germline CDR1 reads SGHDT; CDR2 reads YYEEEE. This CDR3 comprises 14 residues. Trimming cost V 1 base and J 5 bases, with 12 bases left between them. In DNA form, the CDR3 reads TGTGCCAGCAGCTTGTCAGGGATGGGGACTGAAGCTTTCTTT. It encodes CASSLSGMGTEAFF.

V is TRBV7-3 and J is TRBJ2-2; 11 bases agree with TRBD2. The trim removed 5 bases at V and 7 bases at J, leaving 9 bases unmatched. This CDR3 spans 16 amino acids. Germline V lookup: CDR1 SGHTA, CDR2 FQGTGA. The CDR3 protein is CASSQLAGVVGGELFF. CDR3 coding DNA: TGTGCCAGCAGCCAACTAGCGGGAGTTGTAGGCGGGGAGCTGTTTTTT.

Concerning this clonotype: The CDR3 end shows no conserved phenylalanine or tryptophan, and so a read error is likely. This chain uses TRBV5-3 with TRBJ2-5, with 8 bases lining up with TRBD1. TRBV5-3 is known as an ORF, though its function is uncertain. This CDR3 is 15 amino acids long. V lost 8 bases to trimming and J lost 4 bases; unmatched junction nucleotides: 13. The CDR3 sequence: CASTRQGARRETQYS. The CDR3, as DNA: TGTGCCAGTACCCGGCAGGGGGCTCGGAGAGAGACCCAGTACTCC.

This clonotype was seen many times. The CDR3 sequence: CASLDRENRGEQFF. CDR3 DNA: TGTGCCAGCTTGGACAGGGAAAATAGGGGTGAGCAGTTCTTC. This chain uses TRBV4-2 with TRBJ2-1; 8 bases fit TRBD1. The length of the CDR3 is 14 residues. The germline CDR1 and CDR2 sequences are LGHNA and YNFKEQ. V was clipped by 8 bases and J by 9 bases; unmatched bases: 12.

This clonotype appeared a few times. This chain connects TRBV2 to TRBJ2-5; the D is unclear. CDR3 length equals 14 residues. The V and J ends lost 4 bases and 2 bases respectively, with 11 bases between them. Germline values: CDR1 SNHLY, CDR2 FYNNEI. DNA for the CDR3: TGTGCCAGCAGTGTAGATTTGCGTCAAGAGACCCAGTACTTC. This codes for CASSVDLRQETQYF.

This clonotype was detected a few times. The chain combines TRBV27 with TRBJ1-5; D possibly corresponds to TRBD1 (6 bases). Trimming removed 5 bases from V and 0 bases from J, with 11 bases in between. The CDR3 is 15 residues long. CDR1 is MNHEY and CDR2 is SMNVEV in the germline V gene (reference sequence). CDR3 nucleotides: TGTGCCAGCAGTCCCGGACAGTATAGCAATCAGCCCCAGCATTTT. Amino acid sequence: CASSPGQYSNQPQHF.

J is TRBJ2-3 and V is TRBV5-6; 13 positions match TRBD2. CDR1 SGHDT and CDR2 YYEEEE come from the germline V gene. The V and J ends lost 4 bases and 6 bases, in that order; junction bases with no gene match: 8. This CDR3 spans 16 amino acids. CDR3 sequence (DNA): TGTGCCAGCAGCCCGCCCGGGACTAGCGGGATGGATACGCAGTATTTT. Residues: CASSPPGTSGMDTQYF. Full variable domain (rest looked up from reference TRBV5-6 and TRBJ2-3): DAGVTQSPTHLIKTRGQQVTLRCSPKSGHDTVSWYQQALGQGPQFIFQYYEEEERQRGNFPDRFSGHQFPNYSSELNVNALLLGDSALYLCASSPPGTSGMDTQYFGPGTRLTVL.

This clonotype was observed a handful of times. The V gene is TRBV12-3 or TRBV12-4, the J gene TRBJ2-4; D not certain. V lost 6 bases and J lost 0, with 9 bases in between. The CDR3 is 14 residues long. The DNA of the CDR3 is TGTGCCAGCAGGGATACCTTAGCCAAAAACATTCAGTACTTC. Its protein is CASRDTLAKNIQYF.

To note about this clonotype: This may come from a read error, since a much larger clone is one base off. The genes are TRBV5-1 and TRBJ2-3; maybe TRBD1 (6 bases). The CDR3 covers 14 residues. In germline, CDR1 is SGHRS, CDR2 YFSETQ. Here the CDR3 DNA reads TGCACCAGCAGCTTGGACGGGATTGGGGGCTTGCAGTATTTT. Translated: CTSSLDGIGGLQYF.

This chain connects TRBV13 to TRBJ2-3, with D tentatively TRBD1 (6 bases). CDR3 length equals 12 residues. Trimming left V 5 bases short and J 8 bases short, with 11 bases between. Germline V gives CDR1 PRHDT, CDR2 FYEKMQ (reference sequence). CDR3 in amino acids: CASSNREVTQYF. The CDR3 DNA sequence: TGTGCCAGCAGCAACAGGGAAGTTACGCAGTATTTT.

This CDR3 is CSASPQGTEAFF. For the CDR3, the DNA is TGCAGTGCTAGTCCCCAGGGCACTGAAGCTTTCTTT. The genes are TRBV20-1 and TRBJ1-1; weak D call: TRBD1 (5 bases). The CDR3 covers 12 residues. V was pared by 3 bases and J by 4 bases, with 9 bases between. In germline, CDR1 is DFQATT, CDR2 SNEGSKA (reference sequence).

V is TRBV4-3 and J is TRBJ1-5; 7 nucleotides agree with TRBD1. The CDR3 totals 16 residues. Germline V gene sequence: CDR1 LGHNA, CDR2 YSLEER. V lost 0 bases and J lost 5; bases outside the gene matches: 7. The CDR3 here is CASSQDRETGYQPQHF. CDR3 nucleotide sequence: TGCGCCAGCAGCCAAGATAGGGAGACAGGGTATCAGCCCCAGCATTTT.

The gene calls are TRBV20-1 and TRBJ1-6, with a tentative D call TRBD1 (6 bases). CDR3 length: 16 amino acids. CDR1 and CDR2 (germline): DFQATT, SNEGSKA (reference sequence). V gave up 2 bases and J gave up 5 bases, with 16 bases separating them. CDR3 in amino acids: CSARYQTGFHNSPLHF. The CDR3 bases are TGCAGTGCTAGATATCAAACAGGGTTTCATAATTCACCCCTCCACTTT.

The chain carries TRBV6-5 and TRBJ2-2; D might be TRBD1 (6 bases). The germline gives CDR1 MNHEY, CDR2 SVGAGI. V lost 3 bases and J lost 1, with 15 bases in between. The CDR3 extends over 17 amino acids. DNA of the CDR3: TGTGCCAGCAGTTATTACCTAGAGGGACAGAACACCGGGGAGCTGTTTTTT. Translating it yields CASSYYLEGQNTGELFF.

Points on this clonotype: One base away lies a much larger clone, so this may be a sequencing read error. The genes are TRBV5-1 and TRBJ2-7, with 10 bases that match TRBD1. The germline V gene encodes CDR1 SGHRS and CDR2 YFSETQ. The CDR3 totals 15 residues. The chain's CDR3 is CTSSSGTGVFDGQYF. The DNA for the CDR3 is TGCACCAGCAGCTCTGGGACAGGGGTCTTCGACGGGCAGTACTTC.

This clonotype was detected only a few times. CDR3 DNA sequence: TGCGCCAGCAGCCAAGAACCAGGAACCTACGAGCAGTACTTC. Protein: CASSQEPGTYEQYF. This sequence joins TRBV4-1 and TRBJ2-7, with no clear D. CDR3 length: 14 amino acids. Per germline, CDR1 MGHRA and CDR2 YSYEKL. Trimming took off 0 bases at V and 2 bases at J, with 8 bases between the two ends.

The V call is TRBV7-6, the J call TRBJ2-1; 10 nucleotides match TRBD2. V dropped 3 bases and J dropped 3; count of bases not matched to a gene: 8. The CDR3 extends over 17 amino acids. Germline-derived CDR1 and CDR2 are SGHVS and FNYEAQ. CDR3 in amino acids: CASSLGHSGGFYNEQFF. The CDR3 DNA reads TGTGCCAGCAGCTTGGGACATAGCGGGGGGTTCTACAATGAGCAGTTCTTC.

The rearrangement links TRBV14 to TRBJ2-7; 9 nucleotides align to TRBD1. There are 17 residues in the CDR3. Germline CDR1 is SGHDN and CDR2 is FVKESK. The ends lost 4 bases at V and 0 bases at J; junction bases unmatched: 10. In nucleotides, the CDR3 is TGTGCCAGCAGCCGAGAATGGACAGGGGCCTACTCCTACGAGCAGTACTTC. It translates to CASSREWTGAYSYEQYF.

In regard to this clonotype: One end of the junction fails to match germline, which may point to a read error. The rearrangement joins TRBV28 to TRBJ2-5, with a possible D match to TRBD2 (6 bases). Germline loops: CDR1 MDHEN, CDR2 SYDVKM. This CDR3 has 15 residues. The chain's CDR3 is CASRLSAGYQAPPSF. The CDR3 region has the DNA TGTGCCAGCAGACTTTCCGCGGGGTACCAAGCGCCCCCGTCCTTC.

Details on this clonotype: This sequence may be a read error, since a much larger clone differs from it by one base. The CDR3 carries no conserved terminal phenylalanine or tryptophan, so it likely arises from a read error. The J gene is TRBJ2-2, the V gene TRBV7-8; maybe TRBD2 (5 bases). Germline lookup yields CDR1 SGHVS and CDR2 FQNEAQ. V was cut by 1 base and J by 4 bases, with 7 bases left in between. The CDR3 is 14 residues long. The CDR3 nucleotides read TGTGCCAGCAGCTTAGTGGGGAGCACCGGGGAGCTGTTTTCT. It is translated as CASSLVGSTGELFS.

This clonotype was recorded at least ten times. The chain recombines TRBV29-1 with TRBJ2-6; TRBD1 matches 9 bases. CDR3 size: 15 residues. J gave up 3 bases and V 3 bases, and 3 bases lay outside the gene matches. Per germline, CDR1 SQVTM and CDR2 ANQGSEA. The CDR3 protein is CSVEGTGFGANVLTF. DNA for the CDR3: TGCAGCGTTGAGGGGACAGGGTTTGGGGCCAACGTCCTGACTTTC. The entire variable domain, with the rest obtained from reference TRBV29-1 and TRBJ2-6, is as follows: SAVISQKPSRDICQRGTSLTIQCQVDSQVTMMFWYRQQPGQSLTLIATANQGSEATYESGFVIDKFPISRPNLTFSTLTVSNMSPEDSSIYLCSVEGTGFGANVLTFGAGSRLTVL.